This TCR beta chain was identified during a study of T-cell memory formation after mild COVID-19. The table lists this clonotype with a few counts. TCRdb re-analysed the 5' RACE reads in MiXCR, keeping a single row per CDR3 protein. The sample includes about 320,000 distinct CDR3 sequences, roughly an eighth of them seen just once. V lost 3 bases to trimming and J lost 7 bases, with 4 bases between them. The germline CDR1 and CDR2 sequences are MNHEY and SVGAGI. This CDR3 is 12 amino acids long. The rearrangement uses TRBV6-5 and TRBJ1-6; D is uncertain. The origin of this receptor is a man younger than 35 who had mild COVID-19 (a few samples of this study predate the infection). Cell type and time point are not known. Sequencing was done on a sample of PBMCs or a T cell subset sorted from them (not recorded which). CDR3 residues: CASSYRNSPLHF. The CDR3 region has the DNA TGTGCCAGCAGTTATCGGAATTCACCCCTCCACTTT.